The 19 T cell receptor beta chains below all came from one sample that was sequenced in a study of monozygotic twins with inflammatory bowel disease. After re-calling the 5' RACE reads, TCRdb lists one entry per CDR3 protein, DNA absent. In total, the table holds roughly 150,000 distinct CDR3 sequences. Specimen: blood. The receptor source for this set is a human donor with ulcerative colitis or Crohn's disease, or a healthy co-twin of an affected twin (not recorded which).

J is TRBJ2-3 and V is TRBV5-1; the TCRdb call, TRBD1, lacks DNA for checking. Per germline, CDR1 SGHRS and CDR2 YFSETQ. The CDR3 is 15 residues long. The CDR3: CASSLGRGPTDTQYF.

The chain recombines TRBV5-4 with TRBJ1-1; the TCRdb call, TRBD1, lacks DNA for checking. There are 16 residues in the CDR3. Germline CDR1 reads SGHNT; CDR2 reads YYREEE (reference sequence). CDR3 loop: CASTSGTGGRGTEAFF.

The chain recombines TRBV5-5 with TRBJ2-7. Germline loops: CDR1 SGHKS, CDR2 YYEKEE (reference sequence). The CDR3 has 14 amino acids. The CDR3 here is CASSFRQDPYEQYF.

J is TRBJ2-5 and V is TRBV12-5; the D call from TCRdb, TRBD1, cannot be confirmed without DNA. The CDR3 covers 15 residues. CDR1 and CDR2 from the germline V gene are LGHNT and FRNRAP. The CDR3 loop is CASGQGQTNQETQYF.

The CDR3 loop reads CASSSSGGGATDTQYF. The chain links TRBV5-1 to TRBJ2-3; lacking DNA, the TRBD1 call made by TCRdb goes unchecked. CDR1 is SGHRS and CDR2 is YFSETQ in the germline V gene. The CDR3 contains 16 residues.

The V and J genes are TRBV27 and TRBJ1-5; there is no DNA to check the TCRdb D call of TRBD1. CDR1 MNHEY and CDR2 SMNVEV come from the germline V gene (reference sequence). This CDR3 region has 16 residues. This chain's CDR3 is CASSLSGTGGRQPQHF.

The chain combines TRBV27 with TRBJ1-5; TCRdb reports TRBD1, a call that lacks DNA to check it against. Per the germline V gene, CDR1 is MNHEY and CDR2 is SMNVEV (reference sequence). The length of the CDR3 is 14 residues. This CDR3 is CASSFLGHNQPQHF.

The chain uses TRBV4-1 and TRBJ2-1; TCRdb picks TRBD1, but there is no DNA to check that call. The CDR3 runs to 17 residues. Germline CDR1 is MGHRA and CDR2 is YSYEKL. The CDR3 reads CASSQDRGGFSYNEQFF.

V and J are TRBV4-3 and TRBJ1-1; TCRdb gives TRBD1 as the D gene, but with no DNA this cannot be confirmed. In germline, CDR1 is LGHNA, CDR2 YSLEER. The CDR3 is 18 amino acids. The CDR3 loop reads CASSQEGTGGLRNTEAFF.

The genes are TRBV6-5 and TRBJ2-5; the D call from TCRdb, TRBD2, cannot be confirmed without DNA. This CDR3 comprises 15 residues. Germline loops: CDR1 MNHEY, CDR2 SVGAGI. The CDR3 loop is CASSYRSGKRETQYF.

The chain recombines TRBV19 with TRBJ2-4; the TRBD1 assignment by TCRdb is unverifiable without DNA. This CDR3 spans 13 amino acids. From germline, CDR1 is LNHDA and CDR2 SQIVND (reference sequence). The CDR3: CASRGPMTDIQYF.

The chain combines TRBV12-3 or TRBV12-4 with TRBJ1-2. The CDR3 has 13 amino acids. The CDR3 loop reads CASRLGGDYGYTF.

The CDR3: CASSSQWDRFSYEQYF. The chain couples TRBV6-5 to TRBJ2-7; TCRdb names TRBD1, which stays unverified in the absence of DNA. The CDR3 extends over 16 amino acids. Germline V gene sequence: CDR1 MNHEY, CDR2 SVGAGI.

V and J are TRBV5-1 and TRBJ1-4; TCRdb names TRBD1, which stays unverified in the absence of DNA. CDR1 and CDR2 from the germline V gene are SGHRS and YFSETQ. This CDR3 comprises 16 residues. The CDR3 sequence is CASSPQTGGTNEKLFF. Based on the CDR3 plus reference TRBV5-1 and TRBJ1-4, the full variable domain is KAGVTQTPRYLIKTRGQQVTLSCSPISGHRSVSWYQQTPGQGLQFLFEYFSETQRNKGNFPGRFSGRQFSNSRSEMNVSTLELGDSALYLCASSPQTGGTNEKLFFGSGTQLSVL.

V is TRBV30 and J is TRBJ1-1; TCRdb names TRBD1, which stays unverified in the absence of DNA. This CDR3 is 13 amino acids long. CDR1 is GTSNPN, CDR2 SVGIG, per germline (reference sequence). CDR3 residues: CAWRARGDTEAFF.

V usage is TRBV5-1 and J usage is TRBJ1-1; the TCRdb D gene call, TRBD1, has no DNA to confirm it. Germline values: CDR1 SGHRS, CDR2 YFSETQ. This CDR3 region has 15 residues. The CDR3 reads CASSSQGQGQAEAFF.

The V gene is TRBV9, the J gene TRBJ2-7; TCRdb's D call of TRBD1 is untestable without DNA. Germline CDR1 is SGDLS and CDR2 is YYNGEE. The CDR3 length is 15 residues. CDR3 sequence: CASSVAGQGADEQYF.

This chain joins TRBV20-1 and TRBJ2-7; no DNA is available, so the TRBD1 call from TCRdb remains unchecked. The CDR3 length is 14 residues. CDR1 is DFQATT, CDR2 SNEGSKA, per germline (reference sequence). The CDR3 protein is CSAASTGFGYEQYF.

This chain links TRBV18 with TRBJ1-6; the TCRdb call, TRBD1, lacks DNA for checking. The germline CDR1 and CDR2 sequences are KGHSH and LQKENI. The CDR3 is 17 amino acids. This chain's CDR3 is CASSPLSRGRRNSPLHF.